This record covers a single TCR beta chain. Its antigen is not identified. The CDR3 has 15 residues. Germline V CDR1 and CDR2: SEHNR, FQNEAQ (reference sequence). V shed 5 bases, J shed 0 bases, and the junction held 6 bases outside the gene matches. Measured with immunoSEQ multiplex PCR; TCRdb has only the in-frame clones, and not every one. The sample includes about 130,000 clones, roughly 88% of them seen just once. The data are from a study of T cell responses to AZD1222 COVID-19 vaccine. Study-level results: Vaccination with two AZD1222 doses was followed by a rise in Spike-specific TCR breadth and depth. Donors were chiefly white British, with a greater number of females, and clonal diversity was perhaps underestimated.

Whether given at about 4 or about 12 weeks, second doses were pooled. The starting material was peripheral blood, obtained 28 days after the second AZD1222 dose. The sequence came from an adult who received the AZD1222 COVID-19 vaccine. The V gene is TRBV7-9, the J gene TRBJ1-2; 7 bases fit TRBD1. Written as DNA, the CDR3 is TGTGCCAGCAGCGCCGGGACAGCAGCTAACTATGGCTACACCTTC. Amino acids: CASSAGTAANYGYTF. Full variable domain (rest looked up from reference TRBV7-9 and TRBJ1-2): DTGVSQNPRHKITKRGQNVTFRCDPISEHNRLYWYRQTLGQGPEFLTYFQNEAQLEKSRLLSDRFSAERPKGSFSTLEIQRTEQGDSAMYLCASSAGTAANYGYTFGSGTRLTVV.